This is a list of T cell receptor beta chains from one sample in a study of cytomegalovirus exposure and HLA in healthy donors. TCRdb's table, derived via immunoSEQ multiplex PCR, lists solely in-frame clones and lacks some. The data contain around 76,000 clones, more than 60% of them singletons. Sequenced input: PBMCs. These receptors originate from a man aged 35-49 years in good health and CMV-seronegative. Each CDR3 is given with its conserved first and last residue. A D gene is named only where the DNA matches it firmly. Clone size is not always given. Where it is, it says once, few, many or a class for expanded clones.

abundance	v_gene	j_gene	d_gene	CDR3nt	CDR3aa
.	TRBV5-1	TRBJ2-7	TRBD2	TGCGCCAGCAGCGCAAGCGGTACTAGCGGGTTTAACGAGCAGTACTTC	CASSASGTSGFNEQYF
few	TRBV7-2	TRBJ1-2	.	TGTGCCAGCAGCTTAGCGGGGCCGGACTATGGCTACACCTTC	CASSLAGPDYGYTF
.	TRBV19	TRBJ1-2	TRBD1	TGTGCCAGTAGTATGAAAGGACAGGGCAACTATGGCTACACCTTC	CASSMKGQGNYGYTF
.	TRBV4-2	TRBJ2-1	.	TGTGCCAGCAGCCAAGATCTAGTCCGCACACAGGGCTTCGGCAATGAGCAGTTCTTC	CASSQDLVRTQGFGNEQFF
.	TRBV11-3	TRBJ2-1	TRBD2	TGTGCCAGCAGCTTAGGGGCTAGCGGGAGGAGCTCCTACAATGAGCAGTTCTTC	CASSLGASGRSSYNEQFF
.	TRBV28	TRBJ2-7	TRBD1	TGTGCCAGCGGGACAGGGACGATCGAGCAGTACTTC	CASGTGTIEQYF
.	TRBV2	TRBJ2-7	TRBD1	TGTGCCAGCTCGGGACAGGGCTACGAGCAGTACTTC	CASSGQGYEQYF
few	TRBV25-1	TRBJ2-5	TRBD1	TGTGCCAGCAGTGAAAATGACTTGACAGGGGGCCAAGAGACCCAGTACTTC	CASSENDLTGGQETQYF
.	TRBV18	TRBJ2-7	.	TGTGCCAGCTCACCACCGGCGCAACGGGGCGAGCAGTACTTC	CASSPPAQRGEQYF
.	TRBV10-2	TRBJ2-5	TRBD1	TGCGCCAGCGGGAAACAGGGGCGGGAGACCCAGTACTTC	CASGKQGRETQYF
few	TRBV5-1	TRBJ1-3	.	TGCGCCAGCAGCTTTGAGGGGGCTGGAAACACCATATATTTT	CASSFEGAGNTIYF
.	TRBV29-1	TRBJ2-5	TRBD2	TGCAGCGTTGATCTAGCGGGAGGGAAAGAGACCCAGTACTTC	CSVDLAGGKETQYF
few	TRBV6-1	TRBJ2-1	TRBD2	TGTGCCAGCAGTGTGACTAGCGGGAGCTATAAGCAGTTCTTC	CASSVTSGSYKQFF
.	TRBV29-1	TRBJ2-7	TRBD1	TGCAGCGTTTGGGACAGGGGGCATCGAGAGCAGTACTTC	CSVWDRGHREQYF
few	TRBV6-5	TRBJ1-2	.	TGTGCCAGCAAAAGTGAAGGACAGTCTAACTATGGCTACACCTTC	CASKSEGQSNYGYTF